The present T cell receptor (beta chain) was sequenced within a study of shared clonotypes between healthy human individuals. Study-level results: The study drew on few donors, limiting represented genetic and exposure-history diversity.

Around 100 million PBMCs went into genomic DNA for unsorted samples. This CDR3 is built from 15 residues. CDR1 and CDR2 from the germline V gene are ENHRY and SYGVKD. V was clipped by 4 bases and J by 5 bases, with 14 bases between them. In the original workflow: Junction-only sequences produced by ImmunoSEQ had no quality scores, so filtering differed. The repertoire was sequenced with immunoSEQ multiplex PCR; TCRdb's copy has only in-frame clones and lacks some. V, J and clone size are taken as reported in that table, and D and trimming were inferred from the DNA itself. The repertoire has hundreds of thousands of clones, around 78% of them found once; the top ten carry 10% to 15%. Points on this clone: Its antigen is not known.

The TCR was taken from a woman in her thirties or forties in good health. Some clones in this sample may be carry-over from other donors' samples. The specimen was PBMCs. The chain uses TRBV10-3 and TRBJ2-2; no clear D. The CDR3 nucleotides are TGTGCCATCAGTGCCATTGAGGCGGCGACCGGGGAGCTGTTTTTT. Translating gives CAISAIEAATGELFF.